This T cell receptor beta chain was sequenced in a study of T-cell reconstitution after alpha-beta-depleted transplantation in children. Researchers prepared the TCRbeta library using unique molecular identifiers, the study reports. TCRdb independently ran MiXCR on the PCR reads; one entry per CDR3 protein. The sample has around 78,000 distinct CDR3 sequences, approximately 7.3% seen once. This clonotype turned up a few times. The starting material was PBMCs from the stem cell graft donor, obtained from the stem cell graft. The source of this sequence is a human donor who donated a stem cell graft to a child with acute lymphoblastic leukemia.

In DNA form, the CDR3 reads TGTGCCATCAGTGAACGAAACCAAGAGACCCAGTACTTC. This encodes CAISERNQETQYF. This chain links TRBV10-3 with TRBJ2-5; D is unresolved. The germline V gene encodes CDR1 ENHRY and CDR2 SYGVKD. CDR3 length: 13 amino acids. Trimming cost V 3 bases and J 0 bases, with 5 bases left between them.